The 13 T cell receptor beta chains below come from one sample, sequenced in a study of T cell responses to AZD1222 COVID-19 vaccine. Generated by immunoSEQ multiplex PCR, the TCRdb table keeps only in-frame clones and is missing some. This sample has some 170,000 clones, with 85% to 90% found just once. This specimen consisted of peripheral blood, obtained 28 days after the second dose of the MenACWY control vaccine. These receptor sequences come from an adult who received the MenACWY meningococcal vaccine as a control.

The V and J genes are TRBV9 and TRBJ2-3; D not resolved. Looked up from germline, CDR1 is SGDLS and CDR2 is YYNGEE. The CDR3 sequence is 12 residues long. Trimming removed 3 bases at V and 2 bases at J, with 4 bases between. Here the CDR3 DNA reads TGTGCCAGCAGCGCGGCCACAGATACGCAGTATTTT. Protein product: CASSAATDTQYF.

V gene TRBV30 combines with J gene TRBJ1-6, with D possibly TRBD1 on 5 matching bases. Trimming pared 3 bases from V and 11 bases from J, leaving 26 bases between. The CDR3 has 17 residues. Germline V gives CDR1 GTSNPN, CDR2 SVGIG (reference sequence). Here the CDR3 reads CAWRDIPLGIGVTPLHF. DNA of the CDR3: TGTGCCTGGAGGGACATTCCCCTTGGGATAGGAGTTACACCCCTCCACTTT.

This clone came up many times. J is TRBJ1-6 and V is TRBV3-1 (or the pseudogene TRBV3-2), with 9 bases that match TRBD1. V shed 4 bases and J 10 bases; nucleotides not matched to a gene: 5. Germline V gene lookup returns CDR1 LGHDT and CDR2 YNNKEL (reference sequence). This CDR3 has 14 residues. CDR3 sequence reads: CASSPGQGGSPLHF. CDR3 coding DNA: TGTGCCAGCAGCCCGGGACAGGGAGGATCACCCCTCCACTTT.

This rearrangement joins TRBV5-6 to TRBJ1-2, with no clear D. The germline V gene encodes CDR1 SGHDT and CDR2 YYEEEE. This CDR3 is 17 amino acids long. The V end was cut by 0 bases, the J end by 0 bases, with 15 bases between. CDR3 nucleotides: TGTGCCAGCAGCTTGGAAATCGAACCTATCGCTAACTATGGCTACACCTTC. It specifies CASSLEIEPIANYGYTF.

The chain has TRBV27 and TRBJ2-7; D possibly matches TRBD1 or TRBD2 (7 bases each). The CDR3 has 15 residues. The germline V and J ends were trimmed by 4 bases and 4 bases, with 17 bases remaining between them. CDR1 and CDR2 from the germline V gene are MNHEY and SMNVEV (reference sequence). The CDR3 DNA is TGTGCCAGCAGTTCTTACCGACAGGGAGGGTACGAGCAGTACTTC. Protein sequence: CASSSYRQGGYEQYF.

This chain uses TRBV7-9 with TRBJ1-1, with D uncertain. The CDR3 is 16 residues long. The ends were cut back, 2 bases at V and 1 base at J, with 14 bases in the middle. The germline CDR1 and CDR2 sequences are SEHNR and FQNEAQ (reference sequence). CDR3 in amino acids: CASSLWIATGNTEAFF. Here the CDR3 DNA reads TGTGCCAGCAGCTTATGGATCGCGACGGGGAACACTGAAGCTTTCTTT.

The chain employs TRBV6-5 and TRBJ1-2, with 7 bases aligning to TRBD1. The germline gives CDR1 MNHEY, CDR2 SVGAGI. The J segment lost 8 bases and the V segment lost 7 bases, leaving 10 bases of the junction unmatched. The CDR3 spans 13 residues. CDR3 sequence: CASTLRQGGGYTF. The CDR3 DNA is TGTGCCAGCACTTTGAGACAGGGTGGCGGCTACACCTTC.

This rearrangement joins TRBV6-5 to TRBJ1-2; tentatively, D is TRBD1 (5 bases). Germline CDR1 MNHEY, CDR2 SVGAGI. The CDR3 is made up of 12 amino acids. V was pared by 7 bases and J by 4 bases, with 10 bases between. DNA of the CDR3: TGTGCCAGCAAGACAGCCAGCTATGGCTACACCTTC. Translation gives CASKTASYGYTF.

As regards this clone: Within the sample, other DNA sequences also encode this same CDR3. The chain carries TRBV2 and TRBJ2-2, with D unclear. The germline CDR1 and CDR2 sequences are SNHLY and FYNNEI. The V end lost 0 bases, the J end lost 4 bases, and 6 bases lay between the germline ends. This CDR3 contains 14 residues. The CDR3 DNA is TGTGCCAGCAGTGAAGCGCCCGGCACCGGGGAGCTGTTTTTT. As protein: CASSEAPGTGELFF.

The chain links TRBV7-9 to TRBJ1-1; no reliable D call. Germline-derived CDR1 and CDR2 are SEHNR and FQNEAQ (reference sequence). The CDR3 consists of 13 residues. With 7 bases removed from V and 1 base from J, the gap between germline ends came to 10 bases. The CDR3 DNA is TGTGCCAGCACCAATGAAGGGAACACTGAAGCTTTCTTT. It translates to CASTNEGNTEAFF. Complete variable domain (other parts from reference TRBV7-9 and TRBJ1-1): DTGVSQNPRHKITKRGQNVTFRCDPISEHNRLYWYRQTLGQGPEFLTYFQNEAQLEKSRLLSDRFSAERPKGSFSTLEIQRTEQGDSAMYLCASTNEGNTEAFFGQGTRLTVV.

The chain employs TRBV10-1 and TRBJ1-2; D perhaps matches TRBD1 (5 bases). The germline gives CDR1 WNHNN, CDR2 SYGVQD (reference sequence). The V end lost 1 base, the J end lost 4 bases, and 7 bases lay between the germline ends. The CDR3 runs to 13 residues. CDR3 in amino acids: CASSEFGGYGYTF. The CDR3 region has the DNA TGCGCCAGCAGTGAGTTCGGGGGCTATGGCTACACCTTC.

The genes are TRBV23-1 and TRBJ1-3, with D maybe TRBD1 (6 bases). TRBV23-1 is designated an ORF whose function remains uncertain. Trimming stripped 6 bases from V and 4 bases from J, with 19 bases between. The CDR3 runs to 16 residues. CDR3 sequence (DNA): TGCGCCAGCAGGGGAAACAGGGTGGGTTCCGGAAACACCATATATTTT. As protein: CASRGNRVGSGNTIYF.

The gene calls are TRBV6-2 or TRBV6-3 and TRBJ1-2, with 8 nucleotides matching TRBD1. J lost 4 bases, V lost 6 bases, and 10 bases had no gene match. CDR3 length: 15 amino acids. Germline V gives CDR1 MNHEY, CDR2 SVGEGT. This CDR3 reads CASSALPGQAYGYTF. CDR3 sequence (DNA): TGTGCCAGCAGCGCGCTACCGGGACAGGCCTATGGCTACACCTTC.